The present TCR beta chain was sequenced within a study of cytomegalovirus exposure and HLA in healthy donors. About the research overall: Samples from HLA-typed donors yielded about 80 million unique TCRs in an early data release.

Amplification used 60 Vbeta primers and 13 Jbeta primers. In the source study's methods: A later analysis tallied tens of millions of unique TCR beta chains, approximately 10 million of them shared. The table came from immunoSEQ multiplex PCR; TCRdb's copy has only in-frame clones and leaves some out. Clone size and V and J calls were adopted from that table, with D and trimming inferred from the DNA. The data show 150,000 to 200,000 clones, less than 85% seen once. Trimming took 4 bases from V and 10 from J; bases not matched to a gene: 12. CDR3 size: 16 residues. Looked up from germline, CDR1 is SGHDT and CDR2 is YYEEEE. Notes on this clone: Its antigen is not identified.

The study's findings and limits: There were reportedly fewer N-insertions in an Asian-associated ancestry cluster than the roughly 670-donor mean, in a later analysis.

The clonotype comes from a middle-aged man in good health and CMV-seronegative. The V gene is TRBV5-6, the J gene TRBJ1-6; TRBD1 agrees at 9 bases. Sequencing input: PBMCs. The CDR3: CASSLRSGTGRSPLHF. DNA for the CDR3: TGTGCCAGCAGCCTGAGATCCGGGACAGGGCGGTCACCCCTCCACTTT.